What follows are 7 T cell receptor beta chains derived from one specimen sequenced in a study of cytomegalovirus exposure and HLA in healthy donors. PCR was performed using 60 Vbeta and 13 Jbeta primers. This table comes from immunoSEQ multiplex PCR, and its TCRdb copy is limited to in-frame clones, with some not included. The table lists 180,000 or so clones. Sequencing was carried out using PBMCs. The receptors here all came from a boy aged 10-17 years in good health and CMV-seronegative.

CDR3 amino acids: CASSYGQGAHGELFF. In DNA, the CDR3 is TGTGCCAGCAGCTATGGACAGGGGGCGCACGGGGAGCTGTTTTTT. J is TRBJ2-2 and V is TRBV11-3; 11 bases agree with TRBD1. With 4 bases clipped from V and 7 bases from J, the junction kept 5 bases outside the gene matches. The CDR3 sequence is 15 residues long. Germline loops: CDR1 SGHNT, CDR2 YENEEA.

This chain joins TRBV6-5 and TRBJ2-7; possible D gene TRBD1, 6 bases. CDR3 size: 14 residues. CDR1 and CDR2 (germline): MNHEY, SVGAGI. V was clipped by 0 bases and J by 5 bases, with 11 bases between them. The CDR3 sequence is CASSYSEQGNEQYF. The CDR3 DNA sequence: TGTGCCAGCAGTTACTCTGAACAGGGCAACGAGCAGTACTTC.

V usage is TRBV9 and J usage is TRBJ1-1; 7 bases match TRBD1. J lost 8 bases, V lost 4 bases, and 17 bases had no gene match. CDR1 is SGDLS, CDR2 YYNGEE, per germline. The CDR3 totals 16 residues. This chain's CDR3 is CASSPMHWDSQIEAFF. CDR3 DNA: TGTGCCAGCAGCCCGATGCACTGGGACAGCCAGATAGAAGCTTTCTTT.

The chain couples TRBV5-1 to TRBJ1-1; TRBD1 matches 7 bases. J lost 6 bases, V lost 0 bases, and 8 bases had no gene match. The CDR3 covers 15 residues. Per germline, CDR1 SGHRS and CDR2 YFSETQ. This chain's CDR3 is CASSLVSDRAAEAFF. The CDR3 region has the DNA TGCGCCAGCAGCTTGGTAAGCGACAGGGCTGCTGAAGCTTTCTTT.

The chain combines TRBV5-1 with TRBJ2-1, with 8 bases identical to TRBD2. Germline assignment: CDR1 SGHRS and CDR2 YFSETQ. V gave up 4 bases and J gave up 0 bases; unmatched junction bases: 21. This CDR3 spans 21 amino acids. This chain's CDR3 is CASSPPPGGGYPTSSYNEQFF. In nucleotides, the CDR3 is TGCGCCAGCAGCCCCCCCCCGGGGGGGGGATACCCCACGAGCTCCTACAATGAGCAGTTCTTC. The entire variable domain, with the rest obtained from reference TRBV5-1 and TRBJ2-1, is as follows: KAGVTQTPRYLIKTRGQQVTLSCSPISGHRSVSWYQQTPGQGLQFLFEYFSETQRNKGNFPGRFSGRQFSNSRSEMNVSTLELGDSALYLCASSPPPGGGYPTSSYNEQFFGPGTRLTVL.

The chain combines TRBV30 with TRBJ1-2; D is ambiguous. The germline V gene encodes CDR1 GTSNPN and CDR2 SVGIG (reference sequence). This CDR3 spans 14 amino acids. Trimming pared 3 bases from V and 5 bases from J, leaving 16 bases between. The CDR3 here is CAWRLGPGQYGYTF. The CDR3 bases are TGTGCCTGGAGACTAGGACCTGGGCAGTATGGCTACACCTTC.

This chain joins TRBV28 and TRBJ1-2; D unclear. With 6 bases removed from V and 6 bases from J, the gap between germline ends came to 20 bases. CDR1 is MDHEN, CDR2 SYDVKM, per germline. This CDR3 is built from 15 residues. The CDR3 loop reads CASSPERVLIDGYTF. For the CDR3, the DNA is TGTGCCAGCAGCCCCGAGAGGGTCCTCATAGATGGCTACACCTTC.